These 18 T cell receptor beta chains were sequenced from one sample in a study of T cell responses to AZD1222 COVID-19 vaccine. This table comes from immunoSEQ multiplex PCR, and its TCRdb copy is limited to in-frame clones, with some not included. The sample has roughly 58,000 clones; roughly 87% are singletons. The sequencing here drew on peripheral blood, taken 28 days after the second AZD1222 dose. Every receptor here comes from an adult who received the AZD1222 COVID-19 vaccine.

In DNA form, the CDR3 reads TGTGCCAGCAGCCCGGGGACGGGTGAGCAGTTCTTC. Protein product: CASSPGTGEQFF. The gene calls are TRBV14 and TRBJ2-1, with D perhaps matching TRBD1 or TRBD2 (5 bases each). The CDR3 has 12 amino acids. Germline V lookup: CDR1 SGHDN, CDR2 FVKESK. Trimming cost V 4 bases and J 9 bases, with 10 bases left between them.

The chain recombines TRBV4-3 with TRBJ1-1; D call uncertain. Per germline, CDR1 LGHNA and CDR2 YSLEER. V shed 0 bases and J shed 5 bases, with 7 bases lying between them. This CDR3 is built from 13 residues. CDR3 sequence reads: CASSQEQFTEAFF. CDR3 coding DNA: TGCGCCAGCAGCCAAGAACAGTTTACTGAAGCTTTCTTT.

The rearrangement links TRBV15 to TRBJ2-7; D gene ambiguous. The germline CDR1 and CDR2 sequences are LNHNV and YYDKDF (reference sequence). The CDR3 is 13 amino acids. With 0 bases removed from V and 4 bases from J, the gap between germline ends came to 7 bases. DNA for the CDR3: TGTGCCACCAGCAGAGATCAAGGGTACGAGCAGTACTTC. Amino acids: CATSRDQGYEQYF.

This sequence joins TRBV4-1 and TRBJ2-1; D might be TRBD1 (6 bases). The germline CDR1 and CDR2 sequences are MGHRA and YSYEKL. Trimming left V 4 bases short and J 4 bases short, with 11 bases between. There are 14 residues in the CDR3. CDR3 sequence reads: CASSLGQLYNEQFF. CDR3 nucleotide sequence: TGCGCCAGCAGCCTTGGACAGTTATACAATGAGCAGTTCTTC.

The chain carries TRBV29-1 and TRBJ2-5; D might be TRBD1 or TRBD2, each matching 5 bases. CDR3 size: 15 residues. Germline V gene lookup returns CDR1 SQVTM and CDR2 ANQGSEA. V lost 2 bases and J 1 base, leaving 14 bases between the germline ends. The chain's CDR3 is CSVERGGRAQETQYF. The CDR3 nucleotides are TGCAGCGTTGAACGGGGCGGCAGGGCCCAAGAGACCCAGTACTTC.

This clone was seen just once. This chain uses TRBV6-6 with TRBJ2-1; TRBD2 matches 11 bases. Germline V CDR1 and CDR2: MNHNY, SVGAGI (reference sequence). V lost 7 bases, J lost 10 bases, and 9 bases stayed unmatched. CDR3 length: 14 amino acids. CDR3 nucleotide sequence: TGTGCCAGCACCGGGACTAGCGGTGTCAGGGAGCAGTTCTTC. Its protein product is CASTGTSGVREQFF.

The J gene is TRBJ1-1, the V gene TRBV9, with D maybe TRBD1 (5 bases). Germline V gene lookup returns CDR1 SGDLS and CDR2 YYNGEE. V was trimmed by 6 bases and J by 0 bases, leaving 21 bases between them. CDR3 length: 17 amino acids. In nucleotides, the CDR3 is TGTGCCAGCAACCGAGGGCAGGGACCCTTCTTGAACACTGAAGCTTTCTTT. It encodes CASNRGQGPFLNTEAFF.

This sequence joins TRBV6-5 and TRBJ1-1; 7 bases are shared with TRBD1. The CDR3 has 14 residues. Trimming at V came to 6 bases and at J to 5 bases, leaving 9 bases not matched to a gene. Germline CDR1 is MNHEY and CDR2 is SVGAGI. The CDR3 region has the DNA TGTGCCAGCAGAGATACAGGGGCGGAGACTGAAGCTTTCTTT. It specifies CASRDTGAETEAFF.

This chain links TRBV7-2 with TRBJ2-1; D is perhaps TRBD2 (7 bases). This CDR3 has 17 residues. Germline loops: CDR1 SGHTA, CDR2 FQGNSA. Trimming removed 4 bases at V and 9 bases at J, with 25 bases between. For the CDR3, the DNA is TGTGCCAGCAGCTCACGTCCTACTCCCGGGGGGCTTACTGAGCAGTTCTTC. It yields the protein CASSSRPTPGGLTEQFF.

V usage is TRBV10-1 and J usage is TRBJ2-7; 9 bases line up with TRBD1. Germline V gene lookup returns CDR1 WNHNN and CDR2 SYGVQD (reference sequence). V lost 0 bases, J lost 0 bases, and 3 bases stayed unmatched. The CDR3 has 16 residues. CDR3 DNA sequence: TGCGCCAGCAGTGAGTCGAGGGACAGGGTCTCCTACGAGCAGTACTTC. Its translation is CASSESRDRVSYEQYF.

The J gene is TRBJ2-5, the V gene TRBV20-1; TRBD2 is a possible D gene (5 bases). With 4 bases removed from V and 2 bases from J, the gap between germline ends came to 14 bases. The CDR3 spans 14 residues. In germline, CDR1 is DFQATT, CDR2 SNEGSKA (reference sequence). The CDR3 DNA is TGCAGTGCTACTGACGGGATACATCAAGAGACCCAGTACTTC. Residues: CSATDGIHQETQYF.

The rearrangement joins TRBV6-6 to TRBJ1-2, with D hard to call. Deletions cut 0 bases from V and 7 bases from J, with 6 bases between. CDR1 MNHNY and CDR2 SVGAGI come from the germline V gene (reference sequence). The CDR3 is 12 amino acids. CDR3: CASSYSSGGYTF. The CDR3 DNA is TGTGCCAGCAGTTACTCGTCGGGTGGCTACACCTTC.

The V call is TRBV11-2, the J call TRBJ1-6; D unresolved. CDR3 size: 15 residues. From germline, CDR1 is SGHAT and CDR2 FQNNGV. The V gene lost 0 bases and the J gene lost 7 bases, with 10 bases spanning the gap. CDR3 in DNA: TGTGCCAGCAGCTTAGAGGTCGGGCGAAATTCACCCCTCCACTTT. It yields the protein CASSLEVGRNSPLHF.

The chain recombines TRBV5-1 with TRBJ1-6; no definite D call. Germline-derived CDR1 and CDR2 are SGHRS and YFSETQ. V was shortened by 0 bases and J by 5 bases, with 9 bases between the two germline ends. This CDR3 is built from 15 residues. The chain's CDR3 is CASSLASVNNSPLHF. CDR3 DNA: TGCGCCAGCAGCTTGGCTTCAGTCAATAATTCACCCCTCCACTTT.

The genes are TRBV5-1 and TRBJ2-4, with D hard to call. Germline V gene sequence: CDR1 SGHRS, CDR2 YFSETQ. V was shortened by 4 bases and J by 6 bases, with 8 bases between the two germline ends. This CDR3 contains 12 residues. The chain's CDR3 is CASSPTSNIQYF. CDR3 nucleotides: TGCGCCAGCAGCCCAACCTCAAACATTCAGTACTTC.

The genes are TRBV14 and TRBJ2-1; the match to TRBD1 covers 9 bases. The CDR3 length is 16 residues. V lost 4 bases to trimming and J lost 3 bases; unmatched junction nucleotides: 7. Germline V gene lookup returns CDR1 SGHDN and CDR2 FVKESK. The chain's CDR3 is CASSRTGEGGYNEQFF. CDR3 nucleotide sequence: TGTGCCAGCAGCCGGACAGGGGAAGGTGGCTACAATGAGCAGTTCTTC.

This clone came up a few times. The chain carries TRBV11-2 and TRBJ1-5; D is unclear. Germline V lookup: CDR1 SGHAT, CDR2 FQNNGV. Trimming stripped 0 bases from V and 6 bases from J, with 6 bases between. The CDR3 extends over 13 amino acids. In DNA form, the CDR3 reads TGTGCCAGCAGCTTAGAAATTAGTCAGCCCCAGCATTTT. Translation: CASSLEISQPQHF.

The chain is built from TRBV7-6 and TRBJ1-5; D is possibly TRBD1 (5 bases). V was shortened by 5 bases and J by 1 base, with 12 bases between the two germline ends. This CDR3 is 15 amino acids long. The germline CDR1 and CDR2 sequences are SGHVS and FNYEAQ. CDR3 sequence (DNA): TGTGCCAGCAGCCGGGGTGGGGGAAGCAATCAGCCCCAGCATTTT. Translation: CASSRGGGSNQPQHF.